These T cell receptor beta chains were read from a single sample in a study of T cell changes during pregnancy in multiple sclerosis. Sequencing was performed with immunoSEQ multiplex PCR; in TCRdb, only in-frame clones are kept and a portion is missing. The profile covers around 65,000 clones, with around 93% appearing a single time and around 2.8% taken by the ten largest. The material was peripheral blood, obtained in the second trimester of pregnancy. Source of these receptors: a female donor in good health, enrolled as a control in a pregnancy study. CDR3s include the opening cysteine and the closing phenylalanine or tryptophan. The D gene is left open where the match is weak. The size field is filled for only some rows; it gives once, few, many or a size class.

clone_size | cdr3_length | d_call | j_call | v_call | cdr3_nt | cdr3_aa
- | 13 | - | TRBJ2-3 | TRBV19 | TGTGCCAGTAGTATAGTTAGCCCAGATACGCAGTATTTT | CASSIVSPDTQYF
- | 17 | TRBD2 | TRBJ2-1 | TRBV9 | TGTGCCAGCAGCGCCGGTGCGGGTAGCGGGGGATACAATGAGCAGTTCTTC | CASSAGAGSGGYNEQFF
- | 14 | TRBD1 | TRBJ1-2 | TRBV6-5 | TGTGCCAGCAGTTATGTGGGACAGGGTGCTGGCTACACCTTC | CASSYVGQGAGYTF
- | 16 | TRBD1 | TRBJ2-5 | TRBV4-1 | TGCGCCAGCAGCCCGACAGCGGGACAGGGTTCGGAGACCCAGTACTTC | CASSPTAGQGSETQYF
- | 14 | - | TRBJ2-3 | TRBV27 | TGTGCCAGCAGTTCCCGACTGGCCACAGATACGCAGTATTTT | CASSSRLATDTQYF
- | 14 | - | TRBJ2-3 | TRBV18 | TGTGCCAGCTCACCATACTCCAGGGAGGAATCGCAGTATTTT | CASSPYSREESQYF
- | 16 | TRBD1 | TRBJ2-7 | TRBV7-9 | TGTGCCAGCAGCTCCGTGACAGGGTACGAGTTCTACGAGCAGTACTTC | CASSSVTGYEFYEQYF
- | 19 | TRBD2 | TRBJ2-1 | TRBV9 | TGTGCCAGCAGCGTCCGGGGACTAGCGGGGACAATTCTGTACAATGAGCAGTTCTTC | CASSVRGLAGTILYNEQFF
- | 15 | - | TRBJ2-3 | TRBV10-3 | TGTGCCATTCAGGCCGGCGAACAGGACACAGATACGCAGTATTTT | CAIQAGEQDTDTQYF
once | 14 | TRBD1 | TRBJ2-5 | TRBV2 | TGTGCCAGCAGGAGGACAGGGCCCCAAGAGACCCAGTACTTC | CASRRTGPQETQYF
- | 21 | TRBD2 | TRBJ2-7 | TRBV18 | TGTGCCAGCTCACCACCGACGGGCAGGAGCGTTAGCGGGAGTTTCTTCTACGAGCAGTACTTC | CASSPPTGRSVSGSFFYEQYF
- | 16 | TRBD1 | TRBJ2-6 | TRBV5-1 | TGCGCCAGCAGCATACAGGGGTCCTCTGGGGCCAACGTCCTGACTTTC | CASSIQGSSGANVLTF
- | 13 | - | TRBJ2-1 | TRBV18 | TGTGCCAGCTCAGCACCGACAGAATATGAGCAGTTCTTC | CASSAPTEYEQFF
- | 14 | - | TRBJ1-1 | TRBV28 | TGTGCCAGCAGTTTCCAAGGAGGAGGCACTGAAGCTTTCTTT | CASSFQGGGTEAFF
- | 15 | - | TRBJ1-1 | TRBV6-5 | TGTGCCAGCAGTTACTCGATTTCAGGGGCGAGAGAAGCTTTCTTT | CASSYSISGAREAFF
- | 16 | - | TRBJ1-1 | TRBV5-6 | TGTGCCAGCAGCCCCGGATGGGGGCCACGGGTCACTGAAGCTTTCTTT | CASSPGWGPRVTEAFF
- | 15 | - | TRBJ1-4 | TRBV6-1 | TGTGCCAGCAGTCCCGCAGGACGGGGGAATGAAAAACTGTTTTTT | CASSPAGRGNEKLFF
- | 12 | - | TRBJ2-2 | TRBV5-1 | TGCGCCAGCCAGGGGCAAGACGGGGAGCTGTTTTTT | CASQGQDGELFF
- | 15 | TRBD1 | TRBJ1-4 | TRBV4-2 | TGTGCCAGCAGCCAAGGGGACAGGGGGCATGAAAAACTGTTTTTT | CASSQGDRGHEKLFF
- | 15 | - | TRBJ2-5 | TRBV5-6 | TGTGCCAGCAGCTCTATAGCGGCAGGGCAAGAGACCCAGTACTTC | CASSSIAAGQETQYF
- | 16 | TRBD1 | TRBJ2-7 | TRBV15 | TGTGCCACCAGCAGAGATTTCGGACAGGGGTTCCACGAGCAGTACTTC | CATSRDFGQGFHEQYF
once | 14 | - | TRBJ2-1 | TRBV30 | TGTGCCTGGTCTTCCGGGACTCTCGGGAATGAGCAGTTCTTC | CAWSSGTLGNEQFF
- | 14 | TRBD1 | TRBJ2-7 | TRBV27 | TGTGCCAGCAGTTTAACAGGGGGCTTGATCGAGCAGTACTTC | CASSLTGGLIEQYF
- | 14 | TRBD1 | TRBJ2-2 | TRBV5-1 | TGCGCCAGCAGCCTGGGACAGCGCACCGGGGAGCTGTTTTTT | CASSLGQRTGELFF
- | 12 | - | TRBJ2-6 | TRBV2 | TGTGCCAGTTCCGTCGGGGCCAACGTCCTGACTTTC | CASSVGANVLTF
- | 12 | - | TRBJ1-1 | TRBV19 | TGTGCCAGTAGCCGGGTGAACACTGAAGCTTTCTTT | CASSRVNTEAFF
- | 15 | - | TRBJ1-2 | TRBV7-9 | TGTGCCAGCAGCTTAGGGACAACAGGGTCGCATGGCTACACCTTC | CASSLGTTGSHGYTF
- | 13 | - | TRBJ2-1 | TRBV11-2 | TGTGCCAGCAGACCAAGGAGTATCAGTGAGCAGTTCTTC | CASRPRSISEQFF
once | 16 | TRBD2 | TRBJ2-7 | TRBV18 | TGTGCCAGCTCACCAAAGCGGGAGGGCCTTATCGGCGAGCAGTACTTC | CASSPKREGLIGEQYF
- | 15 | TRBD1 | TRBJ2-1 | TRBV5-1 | TGCGCCAGCAGCCGGACAGGGAGCTCCTACAATGAGCAGTTCTTC | CASSRTGSSYNEQFF
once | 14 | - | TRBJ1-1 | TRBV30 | TGTGCCTGGAGTGTGTCGGTCAGGGATGCTGAAGCTTTCTTT | CAWSVSVRDAEAFF
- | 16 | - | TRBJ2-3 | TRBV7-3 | TGTGCCAGCAGCACAGGGCAGAGGATAAGCACAGATACGCAGTATTTT | CASSTGQRISTDTQYF
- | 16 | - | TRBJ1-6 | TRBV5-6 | TGTGCCAGCAGCTTGGCCGGGGAATCCTATAATTCACCCCTCCACTTT | CASSLAGESYNSPLHF
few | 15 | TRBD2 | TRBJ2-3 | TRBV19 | TGTGCCACTAGGGGGGTGAGCGGGAGGATAGATACGCAGTATTTT | CATRGVSGRIDTQYF
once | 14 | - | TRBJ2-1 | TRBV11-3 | TGTGCCAGCAGCATGGGTAGGCTAGCTAGTGAGCAGTTCTTC | CASSMGRLASEQFF
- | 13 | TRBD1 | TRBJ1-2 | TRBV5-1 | TGCGCCAGCAGCCTGACAGGGGCCTATGGCTACACCTTC | CASSLTGAYGYTF
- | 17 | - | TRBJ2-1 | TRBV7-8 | TGTGCCAGCAGCTTCCAGGGCCCGGCACGGTCCTACAATGAGCAGTTCTTC | CASSFQGPARSYNEQFF
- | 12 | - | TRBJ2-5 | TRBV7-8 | TGTGCCAGCAGGGACTACGAAGAGACCCAGTACTTC | CASRDYEETQYF
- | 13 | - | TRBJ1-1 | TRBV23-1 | TGCGCCAGCAGTCCCGGGGGGATGGAGAAAGCTTTCTTT | CASSPGGMEKAFF
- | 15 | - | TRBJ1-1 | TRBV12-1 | TGTGCCAGCAGCTTTGCTACAGGGGGCAGAACTGAAGCTTTCTTT | CASSFATGGRTEAFF
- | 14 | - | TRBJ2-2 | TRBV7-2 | TGTGCCAGCAGCTTAGTAGTCGGAGACGGGGAGCTGTTTTTT | CASSLVVGDGELFF
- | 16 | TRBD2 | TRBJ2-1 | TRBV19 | TGTGCCAGTAGTAAAAGACTAGCGGGGTCCTACAATGAGCAGTTCTTC | CASSKRLAGSYNEQFF
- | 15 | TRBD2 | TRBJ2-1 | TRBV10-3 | TGTGCCATGAGCGGGGCGGGTCCTCGCCACAATGAGCAGTTCTTC | CAMSGAGPRHNEQFF
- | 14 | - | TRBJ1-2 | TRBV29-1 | TGCAGCGTTCGATCTGGGACACCCAACTATGGCTACACCTTC | CSVRSGTPNYGYTF
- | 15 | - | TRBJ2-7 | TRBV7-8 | TGTGCCAGCAGCTTGGGCCGTGGTCCCCCCTACGAGCAGTACTTC | CASSLGRGPPYEQYF
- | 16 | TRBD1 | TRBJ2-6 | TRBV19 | TGTGCCAGTAGTATAGGACAGGGCTCCGGGGCCAACGTCCTGACTTTC | CASSIGQGSGANVLTF
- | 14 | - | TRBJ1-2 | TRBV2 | TGTGCCAGCAGAGGAGAGGGAGGGAGTTATGGCTACACCTTC | CASRGEGGSYGYTF
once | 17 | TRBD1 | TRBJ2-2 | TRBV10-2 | TGCGCCAGCAGTGAGTCCCACAGGGGGTTGAACACCGGGGAGCTGTTTTTT | CASSESHRGLNTGELFF
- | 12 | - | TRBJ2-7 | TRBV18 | TGTGCCAGCTCAAGGGGCTTGGCCGAGCAGTACTTC | CASSRGLAEQYF
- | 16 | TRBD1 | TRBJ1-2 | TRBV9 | TGTGCCAGCAGCATTGGGACAGGGGGCTTTTACTATGGCTACACCTTC | CASSIGTGGFYYGYTF
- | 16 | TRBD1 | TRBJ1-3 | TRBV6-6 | TGTGCCAGCAGTTACGTCACAGGGGATGGGGGAAACACCATATATTTT | CASSYVTGDGGNTIYF
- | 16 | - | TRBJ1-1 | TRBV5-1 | TGCGCCAGCAGCTTAATGACACGGGAGGATGGCACTGAAGCTTTCTTT | CASSLMTREDGTEAFF
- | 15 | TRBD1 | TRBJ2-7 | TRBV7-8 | TGTGCCAGCAGCCTGACCCTCAGGGGGCACTACGAGCAGTACTTC | CASSLTLRGHYEQYF
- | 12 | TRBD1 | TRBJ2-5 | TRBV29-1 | TGCAGCGTCAGAGACAGGGGGCGGACCCAGTACTTC | CSVRDRGRTQYF
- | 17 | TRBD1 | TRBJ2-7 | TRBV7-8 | TGTGCCAGCAGCTTAACCGGGGTGCCGGGACAGGTCTACGAGCAGTACTTC | CASSLTGVPGQVYEQYF